Following are 8 T cell receptor beta chains from one sample sequenced in a study of PD-1 blockade in classical Hodgkin lymphoma. The method was immunoSEQ multiplex PCR; TCRdb's version includes in-frame clones alone and lacks a portion of them. Among 100,000 or so clones listed, around 89% were seen once. Autologous stem cell transplantation was followed by relapse in every patient, and brentuximab vedotin exposure varied. The sample in question was peripheral blood mononuclear cells (PBMCs), obtained before the second cycle of nivolumab. The source of these receptors is a human donor with classical Hodgkin lymphoma.

This clone was seen once. This sequence joins TRBV7-2 and TRBJ2-3, with no clear D. V dropped 5 bases and J dropped 2 bases, with 11 bases sitting between them. CDR1 is SGHTA and CDR2 is FQGNSA in the germline V gene. This CDR3 comprises 14 residues. Here the CDR3 DNA reads TGTGCCAGCAGCGGACCTACCCACACAGATACGCAGTATTTT. The encoded protein is CASSGPTHTDTQYF.

This sequence joins TRBV2 and TRBJ1-2, with D uncertain. Trimming left V 3 bases short and J 6 bases short, with 17 bases between. The CDR3 covers 15 residues. The V gene's germline CDR1 is SNHLY and CDR2 FYNNEI. The CDR3 DNA is TGTGCCAGCAGTGACGGGAACCCCGTCCTGGATGGCTACACCTTC. Amino acid sequence: CASSDGNPVLDGYTF.

The chain couples TRBV4-3 to TRBJ1-2; D not certain. CDR3 length: 17 residues. Germline CDR1 is LGHNA and CDR2 is YSLEER. V lost 1 base and J lost 3, with 18 bases in between. The chain's CDR3 is CASSQGPQGSLHYGYTF. In nucleotides, the CDR3 is TGCGCCAGCAGCCAAGGTCCCCAAGGGTCGTTGCACTATGGCTACACCTTC.

V gene TRBV18 combines with J gene TRBJ1-4; no firm D call. The germline CDR1 and CDR2 sequences are KGHSH and LQKENI. The CDR3 contains 16 residues. The V and J ends lost 0 bases and 9 bases respectively, with 17 bases between them. The CDR3 nucleotides are TGTGCCAGCTCACCACCGTTGAGTCAGTCGGTGCAAAAACTGTTTTTT. It yields the protein CASSPPLSQSVQKLFF.

The chain employs TRBV7-9 and TRBJ1-1, with 7 bases identical to TRBD1. V shed 4 bases, J shed 7 bases, and the junction held 12 bases outside the gene matches. The germline V gene encodes CDR1 SEHNR and CDR2 FQNEAQ (reference sequence). The CDR3 runs 15 residues. CDR3 coding DNA: TGTGCCAGCAGCTCGAACCCCCGGGACAGAGTTGAAGCTTTCTTT. It codes for CASSSNPRDRVEAFF.

This rearrangement joins TRBV7-9 to TRBJ2-6, with TRBD1 matching over 7 bases. CDR1 is SEHNR, CDR2 FQNEAQ, per germline (reference sequence). V gave up 8 bases and J gave up 2 bases; unmatched junction bases: 6. This CDR3 contains 15 residues. The CDR3 coding sequence is TGTGCCAGCCCCGGTACAGGGGCTGGGGCCAACGTCCTGACTTTC. Protein product: CASPGTGAGANVLTF.

This clone was seen only a few times. The gene calls are TRBV19 and TRBJ2-7; a possible D gene is TRBD1 (5 bases). CDR1 and CDR2 (germline): LNHDA, SQIVND (reference sequence). CDR3 length: 12 residues. V was trimmed by 5 bases and J by 2 bases, leaving 7 bases between them. CDR3 in DNA: TGTGCCAGTAGTGCAGGGACCTACGAGCAGTACTTC. It is translated as CASSAGTYEQYF.

This clone was seen once. V gene TRBV30 combines with J gene TRBJ1-1; D remains ambiguous. V was shortened by 4 bases and J by 5 bases, with 14 bases between the two germline ends. CDR3 size: 13 residues. From germline, CDR1 is GTSNPN and CDR2 SVGIG (reference sequence). CDR3 in DNA: TGTGCCTGGATAAGCCAGGTTCGGACTGAAGCTTTCTTT. Its translation: CAWISQVRTEAFF.